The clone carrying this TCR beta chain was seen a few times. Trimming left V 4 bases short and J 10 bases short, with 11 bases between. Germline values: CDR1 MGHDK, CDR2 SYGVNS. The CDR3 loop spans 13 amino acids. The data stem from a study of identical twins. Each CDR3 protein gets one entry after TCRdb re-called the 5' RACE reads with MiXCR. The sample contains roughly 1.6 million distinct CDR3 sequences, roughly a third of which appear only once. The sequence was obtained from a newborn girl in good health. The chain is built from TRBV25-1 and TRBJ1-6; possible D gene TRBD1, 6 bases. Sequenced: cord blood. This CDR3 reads CASSVTGKSPLHF. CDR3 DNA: TGTGCCAGCAGTGTAACAGGGAAATCACCCCTCCACTTT.